This T cell receptor beta chain is from a study of blood T cell repertoires in COVID-19. At the level of the study: Samples came from the United States, Italy and Spain, spanning acute and convalescent COVID-19.

Authors' data handling: From reference gene primer amplification, estimates of nucleated cell counts were derived. The method was immunoSEQ multiplex PCR; TCRdb's version includes in-frame clones alone and lacks a portion of them. For V, J and clone size, that table is used; D and trimming come from the DNA. The table records tens of thousands of clones, more than 85% of them present only once. The sample consisted of peripheral blood. This TCR derives from a human donor with active COVID-19. The donor label of this sample is uncertain.

This CDR3 is CASRQGYNQPQHF. The CDR3 coding sequence is TGTGCCAGCCGACAGGGGTACAATCAGCCCCAGCATTTT. The V gene is TRBV19, the J gene TRBJ1-5; 8 nucleotides match TRBD1. The CDR3 consists of 13 residues. From germline, CDR1 is LNHDA and CDR2 SQIVND (reference sequence). The V and J ends lost 9 bases and 3 bases, in that order; junction bases with no gene match: 4.